This is a list of T cell receptor beta chains from one sample in a study of blood T cell repertoires in COVID-19. The data were produced by immunoSEQ multiplex PCR, yet TCRdb's version contains in-frame clones alone and is incomplete. The data hold just under 65,000 clones, with 76% observed a single time. The sample taken for sequencing was peripheral blood. Receptor source: an elderly woman with acute or convalescent COVID-19. The CDR3 runs from the conserved cysteine through the conserved F or W. The D gene is left open where the match is weak. Some rows mark clone size as missing; the rest say once, few, many or name a class of expanded clone.

size: -; V: TRBV10-3; J: TRBJ2-5; length: 14; D: TRBD1; CDR3: CAISPQGAGETQYF; DNA: TGTGCCATCAGCCCACAGGGGGCCGGAGAGACCCAGTACTTC
size: -; V: TRBV5-1; J: TRBJ1-1; length: 13; D: -; CDR3: CASSLGQQDRAFF; DNA: TGCGCCAGCAGCTTGGGGCAACAGGATAGAGCTTTCTTT
size: -; V: TRBV27; J: TRBJ1-6; length: 16; D: TRBD1; CDR3: CASSPLQGLIDSPLHF; DNA: TGTGCCAGCAGTCCCTTACAGGGGCTAATTGATTCACCCCTCCACTTT
size: -; V: TRBV7-6; J: TRBJ2-1; length: 15; D: -; CDR3: CASSLVGSSYNEQFF; DNA: TGTGCCAGCAGCTTAGTCGGGAGCTCCTACAATGAGCAGTTCTTC
size: -; V: TRBV19; J: TRBJ1-1; length: 12; D: -; CDR3: CAARGWGTEAFF; DNA: TGTGCCGCCAGGGGTTGGGGCACTGAAGCTTTCTTT
size: few; V: TRBV25-1; J: TRBJ1-1; length: 17; D: TRBD1; CDR3: CASSETTGGAENTEAFF; DNA: TGTGCCAGCAGTGAGACCACAGGGGGGGCTGAGAACACTGAAGCTTTCTTT
size: -; V: TRBV6-6; J: TRBJ1-1; length: 14; D: TRBD1; CDR3: CASTYGTGRTEAFF; DNA: TGTGCCAGCACCTACGGGACAGGGCGGACTGAAGCTTTCTTT
size: -; V: TRBV28; J: TRBJ2-1; length: 15; D: -; CDR3: CASSLGASEGHEQFF; DNA: TGTGCCAGCAGTTTAGGCGCTAGTGAGGGCCATGAGCAGTTCTTC
size: -; V: TRBV18; J: TRBJ2-2; length: 14; D: -; CDR3: CASSPLVSTGELFF; DNA: TGTGCCAGCTCACCGCTAGTCAGCACCGGGGAGCTGTTTTTT
size: -; V: TRBV28; J: TRBJ1-2; length: 11; D: TRBD1; CDR3: CAAGGDYGYTF; DNA: TGTGCCGCAGGGGGAGACTATGGCTACACCTTC
size: -; V: TRBV30; J: TRBJ1-1; length: 14; D: TRBD1; CDR3: CAWSNRGRPTEAFF; DNA: TGTGCCTGGAGTAACAGGGGGCGCCCCACTGAAGCTTTCTTT
size: -; V: TRBV5-1; J: TRBJ1-2; length: 15; D: TRBD1; CDR3: CASSPGTVPNYGYTF; DNA: TGCGCCAGCAGCCCGGGGACAGTACCTAACTATGGCTACACCTTC
size: -; V: TRBV6-2/TRBV6-3; J: TRBJ1-2; length: 11; D: -; CDR3: CASSQLYGYTF; DNA: TGTGCCAGCAGCCAACTCTATGGCTACACCTTC
size: -; V: TRBV28; J: TRBJ1-1; length: 11; D: -; CDR3: CASSFRFEAFF; DNA: TGTGCCAGCAGTTTTCGTTTCGAAGCTTTCTTT
size: -; V: TRBV20-1; J: TRBJ2-7; length: 11; D: -; CDR3: CSAALASEQYF; DNA: TGCAGTGCTGCCCTGGCCAGCGAGCAGTACTTC
size: -; V: TRBV7-9; J: TRBJ1-2; length: 15; D: -; CDR3: CASSSRGQTDYGYTF; DNA: TGTGCCAGCAGCTCTCGAGGACAAACTGACTATGGCTACACCTTC
size: once; V: TRBV11-2; J: TRBJ1-1; length: 15; D: -; CDR3: CASSSGGALNTEAFF; DNA: TGTGCCAGCAGCTCCGGGGGGGCCCTGAACACTGAAGCTTTCTTT
size: -; V: TRBV11-2; J: TRBJ2-1; length: 12; D: -; CDR3: CASSLARNEQFF; DNA: TGTGCCAGCAGCTTAGCCCGGAATGAGCAGTTCTTC
size: few; V: TRBV4-3; J: TRBJ1-2; length: 14; D: -; CDR3: CASSQVGGAHGYTF; DNA: TGCGCCAGCAGCCAAGTGGGGGGGGCCCATGGCTACACCTTC
size: -; V: TRBV7-9; J: TRBJ1-6; length: 15; D: -; CDR3: CASSLVSAKGSPLHF; DNA: TGTGCCAGCAGCTTAGTATCAGCAAAGGGGTCACCCCTCCACTTT
size: -; V: TRBV27; J: TRBJ1-1; length: 13; D: -; CDR3: CASSPLRQTEAFF; DNA: TGTGCCAGCAGTCCCCTCCGACAGACGGAAGCTTTCTTT
size: once; V: TRBV6-6; J: TRBJ1-4; length: 14; D: TRBD1; CDR3: CASRTGSTNEKLFF; DNA: TGTGCCAGCAGGACAGGGTCAACTAATGAAAAACTGTTTTTT
size: -; V: TRBV7-6; J: TRBJ2-2; length: 18; D: TRBD2; CDR3: CASSPRLAGGQDTGELFF; DNA: TGTGCCAGCAGCCCTCGACTAGCGGGAGGGCAGGACACCGGGGAGCTGTTTTTT
size: -; V: TRBV6-5; J: TRBJ1-1; length: 14; D: TRBD1; CDR3: CASSPGDRDTEAFF; DNA: TGTGCCAGCAGTCCGGGGGACAGGGACACTGAAGCTTTCTTT
size: many; V: TRBV6-2/TRBV6-3; J: TRBJ2-7; length: 16; D: -; CDR3: CASSLPLRNRPYEQYF; DNA: TGTGCCAGCAGTCTACCCTTGAGAAACCGCCCCTACGAGCAGTACTTC
size: -; V: TRBV19; J: TRBJ1-5; length: 13; D: TRBD1; CDR3: CASSAGTGRAQHF; DNA: TGTGCCAGTAGTGCGGGGACAGGCAGAGCCCAGCATTTT
size: -; V: TRBV7-2; J: TRBJ2-7; length: 16; D: -; CDR3: CASSQTGRRLAYEQYF; DNA: TGTGCCAGCAGCCAAACCGGCAGACGACTAGCCTACGAGCAGTACTTC
size: once; V: TRBV5-1; J: TRBJ2-1; length: 16; D: -; CDR3: CASGLGGQRSNNEQFF; DNA: TGCGCCAGCGGCCTCGGAGGGCAGAGATCGAACAATGAGCAGTTCTTC
size: -; V: TRBV27; J: TRBJ2-6; length: 15; D: TRBD1; CDR3: CASRSGQSGANVLTF; DNA: TGTGCCAGCAGATCGGGACAGAGTGGGGCCAACGTCCTGACTTTC
size: -; V: TRBV28; J: TRBJ2-7; length: 13; D: -; CDR3: CASSRGSSYEQYF; DNA: TGTGCCAGCAGCCGGGGTAGCTCCTACGAGCAGTACTTC
size: -; V: TRBV7-8; J: TRBJ1-6; length: 14; D: TRBD1; CDR3: CASSTDRGLSPLHF; DNA: TGTGCCAGCAGCACGGACAGGGGGCTTTCACCCCTCCACTTT
size: -; V: TRBV5-1; J: TRBJ2-1; length: 16; D: TRBD2; CDR3: CASSTALAGGYNEQFF; DNA: TGCGCCAGCAGCACCGCACTAGCGGGGGGATACAATGAGCAGTTCTTC
size: -; V: TRBV4-2; J: TRBJ1-2; length: 16; D: TRBD1; CDR3: CASSQEVEGAIYGYTF; DNA: TGTGCCAGCAGCCAAGAGGTCGAGGGGGCGATTTATGGCTACACCTTC
size: -; V: TRBV27; J: TRBJ2-2; length: 20; D: TRBD2; CDR3: CANRPGTSGRPDRRTGELFF; DNA: TGTGCCAACAGGCCCGGGACTAGCGGGAGGCCCGACCGGAGAACCGGGGAGCTGTTTTTT
size: -; V: TRBV27; J: TRBJ1-1; length: 13; D: TRBD1; CDR3: CASSLRDSGRAFF; DNA: TGTGCCAGCAGTTTACGGGACAGCGGTCGGGCTTTCTTT
size: few; V: TRBV4-3; J: TRBJ1-5; length: 13; D: -; CDR3: CASSQGRGQPQHF; DNA: TGCGCCAGCAGCCAAGGGAGGGGTCAGCCCCAGCATTTT